Reported below is one T cell receptor beta chain. The sample holds a few counts of this clone. Its antigen target is currently unknown. The sample holds no much larger clone one base away, and base qualities are not on file. V loses 0 bases of germline sequence and J loses 5 bases, and the interval between the two ends is 6 bases. Taken from the germline V gene, the CDR1 and CDR2 loops are SGDLS and YYNGEE. The CDR3 starts with the cysteine, ends with the phenylalanine, and has 13 residues. Only the CDR3 DNA is retained, 39 bases long and in frame from the first base. This entry is derived from a study of cytomegalovirus exposure and HLA in healthy donors (dated by TCRdb to 2016 to 2017). Turning to the overall study: In an earlier analysis of 587 of the donors, less than 350 Gb of sequence data and 90 million to 130 million unique TCR beta sequences from about 179 million T cells were reported. The study used immunosequencing to profile the T cell repertoires of around 600 subjects and linked those repertoires to cytomegalovirus serostatus. Because of strong linkage in the cohort, roughly five DR-DQ haplotypes were treated as single units for association and clustering. The study combined high-throughput TCR immunosequencing, statistical association of individual TCRs with disease status, and machine learning to predict cytomegalovirus infection status. On average, around 200,000 unique TCR beta nucleotide sequences were sequenced per donor among more than 350 genotyped donors of the cohort, with roughly 18% of those sequences being non-productive. In addition to the first cohort of several hundred subjects, a separate validation cohort of over 90 different subjects was used. The number of typed donors differed by locus: 629-630 for A, B, C, DRB1 and DQB1; 500 to 550 for DQA1; roughly 600 for DPA1; and 450 to 480 for DPB1. The later analysis used no new phenotypic data to find candidate immune exposures, relying instead on TCR beta sequences and their occurrence across donors. The aim of the study was to test whether cataloging public T cell receptors could identify signatures of past pathogen exposure. A later genetic analysis used genome-wide SNP genotypes for about 55% of the 666 donors, treating that subset as a discovery cohort. Every repertoire in the discovery cohort had been generated on one and the same sequencing platform. Donor age, sex, ethnicity and CMV serostatus were compiled together with the repertoire data. Among the roughly 400 genotyped donors, around 81% belonged to the genetic ancestry cluster associated with self-reported Caucasian donors. To study patterns of TCR occurrence, a later analysis re-analyzed previously published TCR beta repertoires from under 750 donors and added high-resolution HLA genotyping. Approximately 300 gigabases of sequencing data and around 85 million unique TCR sequences made up an early release that covered some 640 HLA-typed donors. HLA typing included class I and class II loci at four-digit resolution. An earlier analysis of 587 of the donors used high-throughput TCR beta sequencing to judge whether each TCR beta V gene segment behaved as functional or pseudogenic. Broader findings and caveats from the paper: The classifier was reported to diagnose cytomegalovirus status with high specificity and sensitivity in both the original cohort and the validation cohort. The only immune exposure information available for the cohort was CMV serostatus. A total of 164 TCR beta chains were listed by the study as associated with cytomegalovirus. An earlier analysis of approximately 600 of the donors showed that most TCR beta V segments appeared in productive rearrangements either about 87% or about 30% of the time, which broadly matched IMGT annotations. Across donors, most TCR sequences were observed very rarely, whereas some public TCRs were present in many individuals. A later genetic analysis reported fewer N-insertions in productive TCRs among donors in an Asian-associated ancestry cluster than the roughly 650-donor mean. Several of the top co-occurrence clusters appeared to be linked to parvovirus B19, influenza, CMV and Epstein-Barr virus, according to a later analysis. A further reported finding was that TCR beta sequences accurately predicted the HLA-A and HLA-B alleles for most subjects in the first cohort. A later analysis found that HLA-associated TCR beta chains were more clonally expanded and had lower generation probabilities than equally common non-associated chains. In a later analysis, some 18,000 TCR beta sequences were associated with specific HLA alleles at a false discovery rate of 0.05. A later analysis found that most CMV-associated TCR beta chains appeared HLA-restricted, with HLA associations seemingly driven largely by CMV exposure. In this cohort, only TCR beta chains were sequenced, and detectable features were limited by the absence of alpha or paired-chain data. Roughly uniform sequencing depth across donors was assumed in presence/absence analyses, although this assumption may not hold. According to the authors, the approach could potentially be generalized to other disease states and immunological phenotypes. Because HLA typing was missing for some donors at each locus, association tests included only the typed subset. Some 16 rarely observed V segments, including chromosome 9 orphons, were excluded from the earlier analysis of about 600 of the donors because counts were too low. A cluster of highly shared sequence variants was judged likely to represent a technical artifact of the sequencing pipeline. A few of the identified cytomegalovirus-associated TCR beta chains were confirmed in vitro to be specific for cytomegalovirus antigens. When HLA alleles, especially DR and DQ, strongly co-occurred, attributing TCR associations to individual alleles was difficult. In a later analysis, TCR association rates were found to vary across HLA loci, with the most associated TCRs seen for DRB1 alleles and the fewest for HLA-C alleles. An association between a missense DCLRE1C variant and V-gene and J-gene trimming of TCR beta chains was found in a later genetic analysis and replicated in an independent cohort. Correlated functional status among segregating V segments might reflect linkage disequilibrium, but an unknown experimental factor could not be ruled out. Some IMGT-functional V segments, including TRBV6-2 and TRBV6-3, could not be distinguished by the 87-base-pair reads and were therefore excluded.

The cohort was made up of several hundred healthy bone marrow donors. At the time of sampling, every cohort member was nominally healthy, though immune exposures that went unrecorded were likely present. The donor tested CMV seronegative, placing the donor among the 350 to 400 seronegative members of the cohort. A peripheral blood sample was provided by each donor, and peripheral blood mononuclear cells were used for TCR beta sequencing. Genomic DNA was extracted from the blood cell samples with the Qiagen DNeasy Blood Extraction Kit. Library preparation employed the immunoSEQ multiplex PCR assay. The multiplex PCR relied on a mix of 60 forward primers for TCR Vbeta segments and 13 reverse primers for TCR Jbeta segments. The CDR3 region of rearranged TCR beta genes was amplified from genomic DNA with a multiplex PCR assay. The amplified TCR beta libraries were sequenced on the Illumina HiSeq System as 87-base-pair reads. Regarding the original processing steps: A later analysis tallied tens of millions of unique TCR beta chains across the 666 repertoires, and approximately 9.9 million of those chains were shared by two or more donors. Raw reads were error-corrected and collapsed into unique sequences by a nearest-neighbor algorithm in which closely related sequences were merged to remove PCR and sequencing errors. V, D and J gene segments were assigned by aligning CDR3 sequences to IMGT reference sequences. For a sequence to be retained, at least a six-nucleotide match to both a V gene segment and a J gene segment was required. Rearrangements were classified as productive when the CDR3 lacked stop codons and remained in frame with V and J, and all other rearrangements were classified as non-productive. Following IMGT convention, CDR3 was defined as the stretch from the second conserved V-encoded cysteine to the conserved J-encoded phenylalanine. The earlier analysis of about 500 of the donors excluded sequences that lacked an unambiguous match to a single V gene segment. In an earlier analysis of some 590 of the donors, a V segment was called functional when productive rearrangements were above 56.7%, and segregating when the standard deviation between donors exceeded 5%. A statistical classification framework was built for diagnosing cytomegalovirus status from the catalog of TCR beta chain sequences. V and J gene assignment, in a later analysis, came from comparing TCR nucleotide sequences with IMGT/GENE-DB human TR gene sequences. Using the TCRdist pipeline, a later analysis assigned CDR3 sequences along with most-parsimonious VDJ recombination scenarios. In a later analysis, every TCR beta chain was defined by the combination of its CDR3 amino acid sequence and its V-gene family, and reads without a unique V-gene family were dropped. To address suspected cross-contamination and a sequencing artifact, a later analysis removed roughly 580 highly shared, low-generation-probability nucleotide sequences. In a later analysis, a clonal expansion index for each public chain was calculated from normalized within-repertoire ranks of inferred template counts. A later analysis computed generation probabilities with a VDJ recombination model fitted to out-of-frame rearrangements, and checked the results against IGoR. Hypergeometric tests were used in a later analysis to score TCR-TCR, TCR-HLA and TCR-CMV co-occurrence, with a repertoire-size bias correction applied to the TCR pairs. To estimate false discovery rates, a later analysis permuted the HLA or CMV assignments 20 times. In a later analysis, co-occurring TCRs were grouped with DBSCAN, and TCRdist sequence similarity was added when clustering was performed within HLA-allele-positive subsets. Co-occurrence clustering excluded repertoires with fewer than 30,000 or more than 120,000 public chains, plus five with anomalous nucleotide sharing. This immuneACCESS table, as held by TCRdb, lists in-frame sequences with V and J called but not all clones. Of the missing ones, under half trace to an unresolved V gene in checked studies; the others have no known cause. V and J calls plus clone size are reproduced from that table; the DNA served to infer D and trimming. This sample has some 99,000 clones in its table, and 76% of those were observed once. Roughly 2% of the sample is taken by the ten largest.

The specimen was PBMCs. The receptor's source is a man aged 35-49 years in good health and CMV-seronegative. The chain uses TRBV9 and TRBJ1-5, with an unclear D gene assignment. The DNA sequence is as follows: TGTGCCAGCAGCGTAGGGCCCGATCAGCCCCAGCATTTT. It is translated as CASSVGPDQPQHF.